This TCR beta chain was identified in a study of T cells after yellow fever vaccination. Study-level findings and limits: Reappearance after the booster was seen for most primary-vaccination clones, at roughly 96% CD4 and 85% to 90% CD8.

This clonotype occurred many times. What it recognizes is unknown. A process of 5'RACE template switching, which added a universal primer site and UMIs, was used to make TCR cDNA. TCRdb independently ran MiXCR on the 5' RACE reads; one entry per CDR3 protein. The table has 170,000 or so distinct CDR3 sequences, 5.5% to 7.5% seen once. Trimming shortened V by 2 bases and J by 9 bases, and 11 bases separated the two germline ends. This CDR3 is built from 14 residues. From germline, CDR1 is MNHEY and CDR2 SVGAGI. The rearrangement joins TRBV6-5 to TRBJ1-6; D uncertain. The input for sequencing was CD4+ T cells sorted from PBMCs, taken on the day of the first yellow fever vaccination. This TCR was sampled from a man aged 18 to 35 who received the YFV17D yellow fever vaccine. CDR3 DNA sequence: TGTGCCAGCAGTTACCCCCAAACCGGTTCACCCCTCCACTTT. Its protein product is CASSYPQTGSPLHF.